A selection of T cell receptor beta chains follows, all from one sample in a study of blood T cell repertoires in COVID-19. Using immunoSEQ multiplex PCR, the repertoire was profiled, and TCRdb retains in-frame clones only, with some absent. There are fewer than 200,000 clones in the sample; around 78% occur only once, and under 4.5% lies in the top ten. The material sequenced was PBMCs or T cells enriched from blood (not recorded which). The receptors originated from a woman aged 50 to 65 who had recovered from COVID-19. Both conserved end residues are part of each CDR3. Fields, in order: V gene, clone size, D gene, J gene, CDR3 protein. The D gene is left open where the match is weak. Where a row states a size, it is once, few, many or the class of an expanded clone; other rows omit it.

V: TRBV11-3; size: once; D: NA; J: TRBJ1-1; CDR3: CASSFAPGVNTEAFF
V: TRBV6-5; size: NA; D: NA; J: TRBJ1-2; CDR3: CASSYSLGGVSYGYTF
V: TRBV23-1; size: NA; D: NA; J: TRBJ1-5; CDR3: CASSQWIGSEVQPQHF
V: TRBV27; size: NA; D: NA; J: TRBJ1-1; CDR3: CASRFRGIGRDTEAFF
V: TRBV11-2; size: NA; D: TRBD2; J: TRBJ2-1; CDR3: CASRLAGGSYNEQFF
V: TRBV5-5; size: once; D: NA; J: TRBJ1-1; CDR3: CASSLRDAGVNTEAFF
V: TRBV7-2; size: few; D: NA; J: TRBJ2-3; CDR3: CASSPGGPDTQYF
V: TRBV7-2; size: NA; D: NA; J: TRBJ1-2; CDR3: CASSSLTDTYGYTF
V: TRBV19; size: once; D: TRBD1; J: TRBJ1-5; CDR3: CATRDRAWQPQHF
V: TRBV12-3/TRBV12-4; size: NA; D: NA; J: TRBJ1-5; CDR3: CASSLTRGKPQHF
V: TRBV29-1; size: NA; D: NA; J: TRBJ1-6; CDR3: CSVRESNSPLHF
V: TRBV5-1; size: NA; D: NA; J: TRBJ2-1; CDR3: CASRTEWDTEQFF
V: TRBV28; size: NA; D: NA; J: TRBJ1-6; CDR3: CASSGGSSYNSPLHF
V: TRBV7-9; size: NA; D: TRBD1; J: TRBJ2-3; CDR3: CASSLTGGVDTQYF
V: TRBV7-9; size: NA; D: TRBD1; J: TRBJ2-5; CDR3: CASSPGQAQETQYF
V: TRBV7-8; size: once; D: TRBD2; J: TRBJ2-1; CDR3: CASTPRERGENEQFF
V: TRBV4-2; size: NA; D: NA; J: TRBJ1-1; CDR3: CASRARGQNFRNTEAFF
V: TRBV27; size: few; D: NA; J: TRBJ1-1; CDR3: CASTGGGNTEAFF
V: TRBV11-3; size: many; D: NA; J: TRBJ1-1; CDR3: CASSLDTFEAFF
V: TRBV25-1; size: NA; D: NA; J: TRBJ1-2; CDR3: CASSEFDGYGYTF
V: TRBV7-6; size: NA; D: NA; J: TRBJ1-1; CDR3: CASSSVTGNTEAFF
V: TRBV6-5; size: once; D: NA; J: TRBJ2-5; CDR3: CASSEIGETQYF
V: TRBV10-3; size: NA; D: TRBD1; J: TRBJ2-5; CDR3: CAISQGVTETQYF
V: TRBV28; size: NA; D: TRBD2; J: TRBJ2-1; CDR3: CATQRGAYNEQFF
V: TRBV7-2; size: few; D: TRBD1; J: TRBJ2-1; CDR3: CASSSPGQGANEQFF
V: TRBV19; size: NA; D: NA; J: TRBJ2-5; CDR3: CASSDTLQETQYF
V: TRBV5-4; size: NA; D: TRBD1; J: TRBJ1-2; CDR3: CASSLGGQGYGYTF
V: TRBV19; size: NA; D: NA; J: TRBJ1-1; CDR3: CASSREGRTEAFF
V: TRBV9; size: NA; D: TRBD2; J: TRBJ2-1; CDR3: CASSVGSRGVNEQFF
V: TRBV7-2; size: NA; D: NA; J: TRBJ2-1; CDR3: CASSPQEGEQFF
V: TRBV7-3; size: NA; D: NA; J: TRBJ2-2; CDR3: CASSLGARELFF
V: TRBV5-1; size: NA; D: NA; J: TRBJ1-6; CDR3: CASRAGGVYYNSPLHF
V: TRBV19; size: NA; D: TRBD1; J: TRBJ1-1; CDR3: CASSMDRGLTEAFF
V: TRBV6-5; size: NA; D: TRBD2; J: TRBJ2-3; CDR3: CASSYASGMEGDTQYF
V: TRBV30; size: NA; D: NA; J: TRBJ1-1; CDR3: CAENLGGAEAFF
V: TRBV5-4; size: NA; D: TRBD2; J: TRBJ2-3; CDR3: CASSRIAGATDTQYF
V: TRBV7-9; size: NA; D: NA; J: TRBJ2-5; CDR3: CASSSSRGRGSEETQYF
V: TRBV6-2/TRBV6-3; size: NA; D: TRBD2; J: TRBJ2-1; CDR3: CASSSPAGGLNEQFF
V: TRBV7-2; size: NA; D: NA; J: TRBJ1-5; CDR3: CASSITQGNQPQHF
V: TRBV7-9; size: NA; D: TRBD2; J: TRBJ2-1; CDR3: CASSSRLAGGPRNNEQFF
V: TRBV28; size: NA; D: NA; J: TRBJ1-3; CDR3: CASSLGGVFSGNTIYF